Listed here are 25 T cell receptor beta chains from one sample, sequenced in a study of tumor and adjacent non-tumor tissue in lung cancer. TCRbeta libraries were built with three rounds of nested PCR, modified from ARM-PCR. TCRdb independently ran MiXCR on the multiplex PCR reads; one entry per CDR3 protein. The repertoire includes about 120,000 distinct CDR3 sequences, 75% to 90% of them detected once, and approximately 24% sits in the top ten. RNA was extracted from bulk tissue without any cell sorting. Sequencing was done on a sample of lung tumor tissue. The receptor source for this set is an older man with non-small cell lung cancer.

Regarding this clonotype: This CDR3 is missing its conserved last phenylalanine or tryptophan, likely due to a read error. V is TRBV2 and J is TRBJ1-5; D is unresolved. Germline lookup yields CDR1 SNHLY and CDR2 FYNNEI. This CDR3 is built from 13 residues. Trimming removed 0 bases from V and 7 bases from J, with 7 bases in between. The CDR3 reads CASSEACEQPQHL. CDR3 bases: TGTGCCAGCAGTGAAGCATGCGAGCAGCCCCAGCATTTA.

As to this clonotype: No conserved phenylalanine or tryptophan ends this CDR3, so it is likely a read error. This chain connects TRBV29-1 to TRBJ1-2; 9 positions agree with TRBD1. V dropped 5 bases and J dropped 7; count of bases not matched to a gene: 5. Germline assignment: CDR1 SQVTM and CDR2 ANQGSEA. This CDR3 region has 12 residues. CDR3 protein: CSVSGQGIGYTL. In nucleotides, the CDR3 is TGCAGCGTTTCCGGACAGGGGATTGGCTACACCTTA.

Turning to this clonotype: The junction and the germline gene differ at one end; a read error may be behind it. This sequence joins TRBV29-1 and TRBJ2-3, with 7 nucleotides matching TRBD2. Germline-derived CDR1 and CDR2 are SQVTM and ANQGSEA. The CDR3 is 12 residues long. The CDR3 is CSHPSGPDTQLF. The CDR3, as DNA: TGCAGCCATCCTAGCGGCCCAGATACGCAGTTGTTT.

The V and J genes are TRBV6-2 or TRBV6-3 and TRBJ2-3; TRBD1 matches at 7 bases. V dropped 10 bases and J dropped 2; count of bases not matched to a gene: 9. CDR1 MNHEY and CDR2 SVGEGT come from the germline V gene. The CDR3 is 14 residues long. CDR3 in DNA: TGTGCCACTCTGACAGGGATGATCACAGATACGCAGTATTTT. Residues: CATLTGMITDTQYF.

As to this clonotype: A read error may be the cause here, since a much bigger clone is one base away. The chain recombines TRBV6-4 with TRBJ2-1, with TRBD2 as a possible D gene (5 bases). The CDR3 is 13 residues long. Germline V gene sequence: CDR1 MRHNA, CDR2 SNTAGT. The CDR3 region has the DNA TGTGCCAGCAGCCCTAGCAACCGCGGTGAGAAGTTCTTC. Translated: CASSPSNRGEKFF.

About this clonotype itself: The junction departs from the called germline gene at one end, perhaps through a read error. This chain uses TRBV4-1 with TRBJ1-5; D is uncertain. Germline lookup yields CDR1 MGHRA and CDR2 YSYEKL. The CDR3 has 16 residues. The CDR3 loop reads CVSSRTESLSNQPQHF. As DNA, the CDR3 is TGCGTCAGCAGCCGGACGGAGAGCCTTAGCAATCAGCCCCAGCATTTT.

About this clonotype: Sequence at one end of the junction differs from germline and may be a read error. The gene calls are TRBV24-1 and TRBJ1-3, with D possibly being TRBD1 (5 bases). CDR3 length: 15 amino acids. Germline CDR1 is KGHDR and CDR2 is SFDVKD. This chain's CDR3 is CVTSDPVFEGNTIYF. CDR3 DNA: TGTGTCACCAGTGACCCTGTATTCGAGGGGAACACCATATATTTT.

Note on this clonotype: The junction departs from the called germline gene at one end, perhaps through a read error. V usage is TRBV20-1 and J usage is TRBJ2-3; 10 bases match TRBD2. The length of the CDR3 is 16 residues. Germline values: CDR1 DFQATT, CDR2 SNEGSKA (reference sequence). Here the CDR3 reads CCARPLAGVSVDTQYF. CDR3 sequence (DNA): TGCTGTGCTAGACCGCTAGCGGGAGTCTCGGTGGATACGCAATATTTT.

About this clonotype: Because it lacks the conserved phenylalanine or tryptophan at the end, this CDR3 is likely a read error. The gene calls are TRBV10-3 and TRBJ2-7, with D unresolved. Trimming took off 4 bases at V and 2 bases at J, with 12 bases between the two ends. The CDR3 has 14 amino acids. CDR1 is ENHRY, CDR2 SYGVKD, per germline. CDR3 nucleotides: TGTGCCATCAGTGGTGCAAGGAACCCCTACGAGCAGTACTTA. It encodes CAISGARNPYEQYL.

To note about this clonotype: At one of its ends the junction is not consistent with the germline gene, which may arise from a read error. The V gene is TRBV29-1, the J gene TRBJ1-3; the D is unclear. Germline lookup yields CDR1 SQVTM and CDR2 ANQGSEA. The CDR3 spans 12 residues. The CDR3 coding sequence is TGCAACGTTGAGGGCCTCGGAAGCACCACATATTTT. Translated, it gives CNVEGLGSTTYF.

Remarks on this clonotype: Given the absence of the conserved phenylalanine or tryptophan at the CDR3 end, a read error is likely. The chain is built from TRBV4-1 and TRBJ1-4; D remains ambiguous. CDR1 is MGHRA, CDR2 YSYEKL, per germline. The CDR3 runs 15 residues. CDR3 nucleotides: TGCGCCAACAGCCAAGTAACAACCTATCCCCGGAAACTGTTTCTT. Residues: CANSQVTTYPRKLFL.

For this clonotype: The final CDR3 position lacks the conserved phenylalanine or tryptophan, pointing to a likely read error. The rearrangement links TRBV4-3 to TRBJ2-1; 8 bases match TRBD2. The CDR3 consists of 17 residues. Germline assignment: CDR1 LGHNA and CDR2 YSLEER. In DNA form, the CDR3 reads TGCGCCAGCACCCAAGACCCAGCGGGAGCTGAATTCAATGAGCAGTTCTAC. Translating it yields CASTQDPAGAEFNEQFY.

Worth noting for this clonotype: A read error may produce the germline difference seen at one junction end. CDR3 region: CANSQAATQYF. The CDR3 DNA reads as TGTGCCAACAGCCAAGCGGCGACCCAGTATTTC. The gene calls are TRBV14 and TRBJ2-5; TRBD2 is a possible D gene (5 bases). Germline loops: CDR1 SGHDN, CDR2 FVKESK. The CDR3 covers 11 residues.

Only one count was recorded for this clonotype. The germline gene is not matched at one end of the junction; a read error may be the cause. The chain joins TRBV11-3 to TRBJ1-1; 7 nucleotides agree with TRBD1. CDR3 size: 16 residues. The germline V gene encodes CDR1 SGHNT and CDR2 YENEEA. The CDR3 DNA is TGTGTCAGCAGGTTAAAGACAGGGTGGATGAGCACTGAAGCTTTCTTT. The encoded protein is CVSRLKTGWMSTEAFF.

The chain is built from TRBV12-3 or TRBV12-4 and TRBJ1-4, with 11 bases identical to TRBD1. V gave up 8 bases and J gave up 2 bases; unmatched junction bases: 10. This CDR3 is built from 17 residues. Here the CDR3 DNA reads TGTGCCAGCTCCCGGGGACAGGGGGTGATTACTAATGAAAAACTGTTTTTT. This encodes CASSRGQGVITNEKLFF.

In regard to this clonotype: A read error may account for a junction end that differs from germline. The gene calls are TRBV10-3 and TRBJ2-6; D remains ambiguous. This CDR3 spans 16 amino acids. The germline V gene has CDR1 ENHRY and CDR2 SYGVKD. This CDR3 reads CVISEVSVSWANVLTF. DNA for the CDR3: TGTGTCATCAGTGAGGTTTCCGTCTCTTGGGCCAACGTCCTGACTTTC.

V is TRBV4-2 and J is TRBJ1-5; no clear D gene. The CDR3 length is 15 residues. The germline CDR1 and CDR2 sequences are LGHNA and YNFKEQ. Trimming stripped 4 bases from V and 0 bases from J, with 10 bases between. CDR3 region: CASSRDIRSNQPQHF. Here the CDR3 DNA reads TGTGCCAGCAGCCGTGACATTCGTAGCAATCAGCCCCAGCATTTT.

As to this clonotype: No conserved phenylalanine or tryptophan ends this CDR3, so it is likely a read error. The chain carries TRBV6-2 or TRBV6-3 and TRBJ2-7, with 8 bases fitting TRBD2. Germline CDR1 is MNHEY and CDR2 is SVGEGT. V was pared by 9 bases and J by 7 bases, with 17 bases of the junction left unmatched. The CDR3 sequence is 15 residues long. Here the CDR3 DNA reads TGTGCCAGTAGTCCTCAAAGCGGGGGCCTTATGGAGCAGTACTTG. Amino acid sequence: CASSPQSGGLMEQYL.

The V gene is TRBV20-1, the J gene TRBJ2-2, with a tentative D call TRBD2 (6 bases). CDR3 length: 14 residues. V lost 7 bases and J 5 bases, leaving 17 bases between the germline ends. Germline V gene lookup returns CDR1 DFQATT and CDR2 SNEGSKA (reference sequence). Here the CDR3 reads CSVLAALNTGELFF. In DNA form, the CDR3 reads TGCAGTGTGTTAGCGGCCCTAAATACCGGGGAGCTGTTTTTT.

Note on this clonotype: A single base separates this from a much larger clone, so it may be a read error. The V call is TRBV2, the J call TRBJ2-7, with D maybe TRBD2 (5 bases). This CDR3 spans 13 amino acids. Germline V CDR1 and CDR2: SNHLY, FYNNEI. In DNA, the CDR3 is TGTGGCAGCAGTGTCAGTCGGGGCTACGAGCAGTACTTC. It codes for CGSSVSRGYEQYF.

Worth noting for this clonotype: One end of the junction fails to match germline, which may point to a read error. The chain links TRBV6-5 to TRBJ1-3; D remains ambiguous. Germline loops: CDR1 MNHEY, CDR2 SVGAGI. The CDR3 sequence is 16 residues long. Here the CDR3 reads CTSSHSFESSGNTIYF. The CDR3 nucleotides are TGTACCAGCAGTCACTCATTCGAGAGCTCTGGAAACACCATATATTTT.

This clonotype came up once. The junction and the germline gene differ at one end; a read error may be behind it. The V gene is TRBV29-1, the J gene TRBJ2-3; D possibly matches TRBD1 or TRBD2 (5 bases each). In germline, CDR1 is SQVTM, CDR2 ANQGSEA. The CDR3 is made up of 15 amino acids. In nucleotides, the CDR3 is TGCAGCGTTGAAGATCAGGGACCCGAGGCAGATACGCAGTATTTC. Amino acids: CSVEDQGPEADTQYF.

Regarding this clonotype: An end of the junction differs from the germline gene, which may be a read error. The V and J genes are TRBV6-2 or TRBV6-3 and TRBJ2-1, with 8 bases that match TRBD2. Germline lookup yields CDR1 MNHEY and CDR2 SVGEGT. CDR3 length: 15 amino acids. CDR3 nucleotides: TGTGCTAGCAGTCAGGGACTAGGCAATACCAATGAGCAATTCTTC. It codes for CASSQGLGNTNEQFF.

Turning to this clonotype: One end of the junction is discordant with germline, which a read error may explain. J is TRBJ1-2 and V is TRBV12-3 or TRBV12-4; weak D call: TRBD1 (6 bases). This CDR3 is built from 14 residues. CDR3 in amino acids: CASRIQGLGYVYTF. CDR3 nucleotides: TGTGCCAGCAGGATACAGGGTCTCGGATATGTCTACACCTTC.

The rearrangement joins TRBV29-1 to TRBJ2-3; TRBD1 agrees at 8 bases. There are 12 residues in the CDR3. Looked up from germline, CDR1 is SQVTM and CDR2 is ANQGSEA. Trimming removed 8 bases from V and 11 bases from J; junction bases left unmatched: 12. This CDR3 is CSTRGPLDMQYF. CDR3 coding DNA: TGCAGCACCAGGGGGCCTTTGGACATGCAGTATTTT.